This T cell receptor beta chain comes out of a study of shared clonotypes between healthy human individuals (dated by TCRdb to 2018 to 2020). The study in broad terms: The cohort comprised a couple of women and a few men aged 18 to 49 years. Per donor, three plates each were used for CD4 naive and CD4 memory, two for CD8 naive, and one for CD8 memory. To estimate repertoire size and how much clonotypes are shared between individuals, the study performed deep sequencing of blood TCR repertoires from roughly five healthy adults. To increase sequencing depth and limit assay-specific biases, TCR repertoire library preparation and sequencing were carried out by different laboratories using diverse techniques. Between about 0.8 and 9.5 billion PBMCs per donor were obtained by leukapheresis. Overall results and qualifications from the work: Only blood was sampled, and tissue TCR repertoires likely differ from those in blood. Even with the large sequencing depth, rarefaction of the sorted-subset datasets indicated that sequencing was incomplete. Larger estimated clonotype richness was generally found for naive subsets than for memory subsets. Sharing across several donors was observed for around 5% of naive CD4, about 3.2% of naive CD8, 2% to 2.5% of memory CD4, and about 0.39% of memory CD8 clonotypes. Pairwise subsampling indicated that sequencing depth was expected to affect the degree of clonotype sharing among donors. Higher generation probabilities were observed for clonotypes shared by all four sorted-subset donors than for non-shared clonotypes. Because the study included only a small number of donors, the genetic and exposure-history diversity represented was limited.

Donors were healthy HIV-negative adults with no recently reported acute infections or vaccinations. Only Caucasian adults living in Nashville, Tennessee, USA were represented among the donors. CD4+ T cells were enriched by magnetic negative selection, after which naive cells were positively selected on CD45RA and the negative fraction was taken as the memory subset. Blood was obtained by leukapheresis, after which PBMCs were separated by Ficoll-Histopaque density gradient centrifugation and cryopreserved in liquid nitrogen vapor phase. Analytical flow cytometry was used to check the purity and quantity of each magnetically sorted T cell population. Genomic DNA was isolated from each sorted fraction and quantified by UV absorbance on a Nanodrop 2000c. Worth noting for this clone: It has no known antigen specificity. Nothing much larger sits one base from this clone, and base qualities are not available.

The cysteine opens and the phenylalanine closes a CDR3 of 11 amino acids. Only CDR3 DNA is held: 33 bases, read in frame from base 1. The CDR1 and CDR2 encoded by the germline V gene (reference sequence) are MNHEY and SMNVEV. The V end loses 8 bases and the J end loses 6 bases, and a stretch of 7 bases separates them. Using the deep immunoSEQ assay, multiplex PCR amplified TCR CDR3 regions from genomic DNA. Extracted genomic DNA from each cell subset was distributed evenly across all wells of several immunoSEQ 96-well plates, and each plate was treated as a replicate. For sorted subsets, roughly 200 ng genomic DNA, equal to approximately 30,000 T cell genomes, was loaded into each replicate PCR. Purified libraries were measured with a Qubit 3.0 fluorometer, size-checked on a Bioanalyzer 2100, and measured again with the KAPA Library Quantification kit. Each immunoSEQ 96-well plate was sequenced on its own single-read 150-cycle Illumina NextSeq 550 flow cell. From the authors' description of their analysis: Because the immunoSEQ output included only junctional sequences and no quality scores, the filtering could not be the same as the filtering used for full-length reads. Sequences were annotated with PyIR, a Python wrapper for IgBLAST v1.9, and V/J genes and CDR3 were assigned using IMGT germline references. Reads were removed for weak V/J assignments (E-value above 1e-6), missing CDR3, stop codons, out-of-frame junctions, or ambiguous translated residues. A V3J clonotype was defined by an identical inferred V gene, J gene, and CDR3 amino acid sequence. The percentage overlap between two repertoires was calculated by dividing the number of shared unique clonotypes by the size of the smaller repertoire. Repertoire richness was assessed with RTK rarefaction, the Chao1 estimator, and Recon v2.1 estimates of unobserved clonotypes. For all TCRbeta clonotypes obtained by the gDNA method from a handful of donors, generation probabilities were computed with OLGA. The immuneACCESS repertoire file appears here via TCRdb, limited to in-frame rearrangements. These files lack a portion of the clones; in checked studies, under half of the deficit traces to unresolved V genes, and the cause of the others is not known. V and J calls and clone size follow that table, whereas D and trimming were derived from the DNA. This sample gives hundreds of thousands of clones in total; around 78% of them show up just once. The biggest ten clones account for roughly 1.9% of the sample.

The receptor was isolated from a woman under 40 in good health. The chain links TRBV27 with TRBJ2-2, with the D gene not confidently named. The sequenced sample consisted of memory CD4+ T cells sorted from blood. The cell subset or site label on this specimen signifies: CD45RA-negative fraction. The CDR3 in this case is CASAPPGELFF. In nucleotides, the sequence is TGTGCCAGCGCCCCCCCCGGGGAGCTGTTTTTT.